In this sample, the clone carrying this T cell receptor beta chain turned up a few times. Its antigen remains unknown. The data were obtained in a study of cytomegalovirus exposure and HLA in healthy donors. Overall study results and limits: A later analysis associated some 16,000 TCR beta sequences with HLA alleles at a 0.05 false discovery rate.

CDR1 is SGHVS, CDR2 FQNEAQ, per germline. This CDR3 spans 14 amino acids. The V gene end was trimmed by 2 bases and the J gene end by 2 bases; junction bases not matched to a gene: 3. The study ran its PCR with 60 Vbeta and 13 Jbeta primers. The assay was immunoSEQ multiplex PCR, and TCRdb's table has in-frame clones only and misses some. The sample includes around 110,000 clones, over 60% of them seen just once. The receptor comes from a man between 18 and 35 years old in good health and CMV-seronegative. The specimen sequenced was PBMCs. The chain has TRBV7-8 and TRBJ2-7; TRBD2 aligns across 7 bases. The CDR3 DNA follows: TGTGCCAGCAGCTTACCCGGACTAGCCTACGAGCAGTACTTC. It translates to CASSLPGLAYEQYF.